A selection of T cell receptor beta chains follows, all from one sample in a study of post-analysis software for immune sequencing data. TCRdb reprocessed the PCR reads via MiXCR and lists one record per CDR3 protein. The sample has about 160,000 distinct CDR3 sequences, around 36% seen once; the top ten hold approximately 30%. The sequencing used blood, collected after autologous hematopoietic stem cell transplantation. The receptors here all came from a girl between 5 and 17 years old with multiple sclerosis. The CDR3 runs from the conserved cysteine through the conserved F or W. D genes are given only for firm matches. Size is omitted from some rows. Given values are once, few, many or a class for expanded clones.

CDR3aa: CASSKKGQGGNIQYF; CDR3nt: TGTGCCAGCAGCAAAAAGGGACAGGGAGGCAACATTCAGTACTTC; abundance: NA; d_gene: TRBD1; j_gene: TRBJ2-4; v_gene: TRBV6-2/TRBV6-3
CDR3aa: CASSLPNAQGGTQYF; CDR3nt: TGTGCCAGCAGCTTACCGAATGCACAGGGGGGGACCCAGTACTTC; abundance: few; d_gene: TRBD1; j_gene: TRBJ2-5; v_gene: TRBV7-2
CDR3aa: CASSLLTGANEQFF; CDR3nt: TGTGCCAGCAGCTTATTAACAGGCGCTAATGAGCAGTTCTTC; abundance: NA; d_gene: NA; j_gene: TRBJ2-1; v_gene: TRBV7-2
CDR3aa: CASRIGLNTEAFF; CDR3nt: TGTGCCAGCAGAATTGGGCTGAACACTGAAGCTTTCTTT; abundance: few; d_gene: NA; j_gene: TRBJ1-1; v_gene: TRBV4-2
CDR3aa: CAWSGGSYEQYF; CDR3nt: TGTGCCTGGAGTGGGGGGTCCTACGAGCAGTACTTC; abundance: NA; d_gene: NA; j_gene: TRBJ2-7; v_gene: TRBV30
CDR3aa: CASSPRAETQYF; CDR3nt: TGTGCCAGCTCACCACGGGCAGAGACCCAGTACTTC; abundance: NA; d_gene: NA; j_gene: TRBJ2-5; v_gene: TRBV18
CDR3aa: CSVEAPLAGSYEQYF; CDR3nt: TGCAGCGTTGAAGCCCCCCTAGCGGGCTCCTACGAGCAGTACTTC; abundance: few; d_gene: TRBD2; j_gene: TRBJ2-7; v_gene: TRBV29-1
CDR3aa: CAGSESGRAWRLGDNEQFF; CDR3nt: TGTGCCGGCAGTGAGTCGGGCAGGGCATGGAGATTAGGGGACAATGAGCAGTTCTTC; abundance: NA; d_gene: NA; j_gene: TRBJ2-1; v_gene: TRBV2
CDR3aa: CASSSESWGYEQYF; CDR3nt: TGTGCCAGCAGCTCTGAATCCTGGGGGTACGAGCAGTACTTC; abundance: NA; d_gene: NA; j_gene: TRBJ2-7; v_gene: TRBV7-2
CDR3aa: CASSQGILSYEQYF; CDR3nt: TGTGCCAGCAGCCAAGGCATACTCTCCTACGAGCAGTACTTC; abundance: few; d_gene: NA; j_gene: TRBJ2-7; v_gene: TRBV4-2